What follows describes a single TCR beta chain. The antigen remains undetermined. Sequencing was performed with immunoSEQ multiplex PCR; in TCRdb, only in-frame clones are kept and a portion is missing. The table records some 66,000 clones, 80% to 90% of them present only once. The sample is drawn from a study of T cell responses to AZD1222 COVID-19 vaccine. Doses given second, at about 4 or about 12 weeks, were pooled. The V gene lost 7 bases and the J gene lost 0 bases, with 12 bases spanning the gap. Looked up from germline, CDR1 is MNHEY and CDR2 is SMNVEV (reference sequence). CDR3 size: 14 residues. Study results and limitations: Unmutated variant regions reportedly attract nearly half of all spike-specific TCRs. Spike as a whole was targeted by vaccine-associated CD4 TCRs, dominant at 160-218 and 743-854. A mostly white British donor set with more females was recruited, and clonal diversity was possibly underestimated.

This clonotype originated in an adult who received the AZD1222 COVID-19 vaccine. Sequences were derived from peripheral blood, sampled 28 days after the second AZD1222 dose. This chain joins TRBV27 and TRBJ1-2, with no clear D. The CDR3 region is CASTDGSTNYGYTF. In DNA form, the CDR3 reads TGTGCCAGCACTGATGGGTCCACTAACTATGGCTACACCTTC.